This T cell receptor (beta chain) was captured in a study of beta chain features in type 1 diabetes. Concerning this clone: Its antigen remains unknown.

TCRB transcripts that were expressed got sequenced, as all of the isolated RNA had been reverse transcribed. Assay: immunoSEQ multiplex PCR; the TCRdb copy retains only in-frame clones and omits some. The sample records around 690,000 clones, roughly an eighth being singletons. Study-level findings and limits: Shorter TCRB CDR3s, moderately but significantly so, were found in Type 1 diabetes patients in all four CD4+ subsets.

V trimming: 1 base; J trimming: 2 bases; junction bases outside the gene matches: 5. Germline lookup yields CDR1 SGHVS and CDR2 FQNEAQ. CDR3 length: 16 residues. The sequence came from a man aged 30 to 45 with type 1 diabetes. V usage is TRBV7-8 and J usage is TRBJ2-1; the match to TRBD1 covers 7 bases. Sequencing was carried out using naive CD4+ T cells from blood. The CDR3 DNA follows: TGTGCCAGCAGCTTAGGCAGGGGGACCACCTACAATGAGCAGTTCTTC. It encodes CASSLGRGTTYNEQFF.